These T cell receptor beta chains were read from a single sample in a study of molecular identifiers for immune sequencing clone quantification. One entry per CDR3 protein, called by TCRdb with MiXCR from the PCR reads. The sample yields hundreds of thousands of distinct CDR3 sequences, about 25% seen once. Sequenced material: naive CD8+ T cells from blood, with Jurkat cell RNA spiked in. The receptors come from a human donor in good health. Some libraries in this study had Jurkat cell RNA spiked in. Each CDR3 is given with its conserved first and last residue. A D gene is named only where the DNA matches it firmly. Only part of the rows carry a size: once, few, many, or a class if the clone is expanded.

>.|13|TRBJ1-2|.|TRBV14
CASSRVQLYGYTF
TGTGCCAGCAGCCGAGTACAGCTCTATGGCTACACCTTC
>few|13|TRBJ2-7|TRBD1|TRBV12-3/TRBV12-4
CVSSTGQNYEQYF
TGTGTCAGCAGCACGGGACAGAACTACGAGCAGTACTTC
>many|14|TRBJ1-1|.|TRBV5-1
CASSLDRDDTEAFF
TGCGCCAGCAGCTTGGACAGGGACGACACTGAAGCTTTCTTT
>many|14|TRBJ1-1|TRBD1|TRBV7-2
CASSLRGRDTEAFF
TGTGCCAGCAGCTTAAGGGGGCGCGACACTGAAGCTTTCTTT
>.|17|TRBJ2-7|TRBD2|TRBV5-4
CASSSLGLAGTRYEQYF
TGTGCCAGCAGCTCATTAGGACTAGCGGGGACGAGGTACGAGCAGTACTTC
>many|14|TRBJ2-5|.|TRBV7-9
CASSLAPAGETQYF
TGTGCCAGCAGCTTAGCGCCAGCCGGGGAGACCCAGTACTTC
>.|14|TRBJ1-3|TRBD1|TRBV13
CASSQGQPGNTIYF
TGTGCCAGCAGCCAGGGACAGCCTGGAAACACCATATATTTT
>few|17|TRBJ2-1|TRBD2|TRBV7-3
CASSPLGTSGSYNEQFF
TGTGCCAGCAGCCCCCTAGGGACTAGCGGCAGCTACAATGAGCAGTTCTTC
>few|15|TRBJ1-6|.|TRBV6-5
CASSYSGAGGSPLHF
TGTGCCAGCAGTTACTCGGGTGCTGGGGGTTCACCCCTCCACTTT
>many|15|TRBJ1-1|TRBD1|TRBV20-1
CSARDQTGTYTEAFF
TGCAGTGCTAGAGATCAGACAGGGACATACACTGAAGCTTTCTTT
>few|13|TRBJ2-1|.|TRBV5-1
CATSQSSYNEQFF
TGCGCCACCAGTCAAAGCTCCTACAATGAGCAGTTCTTC
>few|15|TRBJ2-7|TRBD2|TRBV4-1
CASSETSGGADEQYF
TGCGCCAGCAGCGAAACTAGCGGGGGGGCCGACGAGCAGTACTTC
>.|16|TRBJ2-1|.|TRBV4-3
CASSQRRPSSYNEQFF
TGCGCCAGCAGCCAAAGGAGGCCCAGCTCCTACAATGAGCAGTTCTTC
>.|14|TRBJ2-7|TRBD1|TRBV7-9
CASSTLTGAYEQYF
TGTGCCAGCAGCACTTTGACAGGGGCCTACGAGCAGTACTTC
>many|14|TRBJ1-5|TRBD1|TRBV28
CASSPRQGNQPQHF
TGTGCCAGCAGCCCGAGACAGGGGAATCAGCCCCAGCATTTT
>few|13|TRBJ1-6|.|TRBV30
CAWSVVGDSPLHF
TGTGCCTGGTCGGTAGTCGGGGATTCACCCCTCCACTTT
>.|15|TRBJ2-7|.|TRBV27
CATRRGAGSHDEQYF
TGTGCCACCCGTCGGGGGGCGGGTAGTCACGACGAGCAGTACTTC
>few|15|TRBJ1-1|.|TRBV4-1
CASSPIPVMNTEAFF
TGCGCCAGCAGCCCCATTCCGGTTATGAACACTGAAGCTTTCTTT
>few|17|TRBJ2-2|.|TRBV19
CASSIVAGTPNTGELFF
TGTGCCAGTAGTATAGTAGCCGGGACACCGAACACCGGGGAGCTGTTTTTT
>many|19|TRBJ2-3|TRBD2|TRBV5-8
CASRMGGTSDPSGTDTQYF
TGTGCCAGCAGGATGGGAGGCACTAGCGACCCCTCGGGCACAGATACGCAGTATTTT
>.|17|TRBJ2-3|TRBD2|TRBV9
CASSDGTSGSSTDTQYF
TGTGCCAGCAGCGACGGGACTAGCGGGAGTAGTACAGATACGCAGTATTTT
>.|16|TRBJ1-5|TRBD1|TRBV7-2
CASIHWTGVNNQPQHF
TGTGCCAGCATCCATTGGACAGGGGTAAACAATCAGCCCCAGCATTTT